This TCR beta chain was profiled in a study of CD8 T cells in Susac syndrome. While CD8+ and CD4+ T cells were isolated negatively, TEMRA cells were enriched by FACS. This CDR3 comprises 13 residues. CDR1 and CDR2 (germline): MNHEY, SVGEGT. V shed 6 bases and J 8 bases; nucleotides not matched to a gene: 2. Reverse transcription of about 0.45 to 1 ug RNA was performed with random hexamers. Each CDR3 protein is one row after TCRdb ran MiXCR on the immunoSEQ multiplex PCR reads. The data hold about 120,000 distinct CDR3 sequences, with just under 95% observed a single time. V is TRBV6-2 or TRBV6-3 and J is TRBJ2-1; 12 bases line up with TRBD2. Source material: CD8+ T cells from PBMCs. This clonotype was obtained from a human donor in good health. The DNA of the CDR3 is TGTGCCAGCAGGACTAGCGGGGGAGATGAGCAGTTCTTC. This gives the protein CASRTSGGDEQFF.